This T cell receptor (beta chain) emerged from a study of blood T cell repertoires in COVID-19. Study overall: Acute and convalescent COVID-19 samples came from the United States, Italy and Spain. PBMCs, B-cell-depleted T cells, or T cells were the source of the cDNA or gDNA that made up the material.

In the source study's methods: Amplifying reference gene primers gave estimates of nucleated cell counts. Assay used: immunoSEQ multiplex PCR; TCRdb lists only in-frame clones, some missing. That table is the source of V, J and clone size, and D and trimming were worked out from the DNA. Of fewer than 120,000 clones listed, approximately 68% are singletons. The V end was cut by 3 bases, the J end by 3 bases, with 12 bases between. The germline V gene has CDR1 DFQATT and CDR2 SNEGSKA (reference sequence). CDR3 length: 14 residues. The TCR was taken from an older woman with acute or convalescent COVID-19. Source material: peripheral blood. This chain links TRBV20-1 with TRBJ1-5, with D possibly being TRBD1 (5 bases). CDR3 loop: CSASAGGFNQPQHF. The CDR3 DNA follows: TGCAGTGCTAGTGCCGGGGGATTCAATCAGCCCCAGCATTTT.